Below are 20 T cell receptor beta chains sequenced from a single sample in a study of blood T cell repertoires in COVID-19. The data were produced by immunoSEQ multiplex PCR, yet TCRdb's version contains in-frame clones alone and is incomplete. The repertoire has a few hundred thousand clones, approximately 85% of them found once; the top ten carry approximately 7.6%. The sample consisted of peripheral blood. These receptors were collected from a human donor in a cohort sampled during active COVID-19.

The chain carries TRBV23-1 and TRBJ2-2; 7 nucleotides line up with TRBD1. TRBV23-1 is an ORF, and what it does is uncertain. After removal of 4 bases from V and 2 bases from J, the junction contained 7 bases not matched to a gene. The CDR3 has 16 amino acids. In DNA form, the CDR3 reads TGCGCCAGCAGTCCTTACAGGGGACGAAACACCGGGGAGCTGTTTTTT. This codes for CASSPYRGRNTGELFF.

V and J are TRBV5-1 and TRBJ1-2, with 8 bases identical to TRBD1. The J segment lost 3 bases and the V segment lost 4 bases, leaving 5 bases of the junction unmatched. The germline V gene has CDR1 SGHRS and CDR2 YFSETQ. This CDR3 contains 14 residues. The CDR3 DNA sequence: TGCGCCAGCAGCCCTCTACAGGGGGACTATGGCTACACCTTC. Translation: CASSPLQGDYGYTF.

The rearrangement uses TRBV6-5 and TRBJ1-2, with a tentative D call TRBD1 (5 bases). This CDR3 comprises 14 residues. With 6 bases removed from V and 5 bases from J, the gap between germline ends came to 16 bases. The germline V gene has CDR1 MNHEY and CDR2 SVGAGI. CDR3 loop: CASSRSPGGYGYTF. In DNA, the CDR3 is TGTGCCAGCAGCCGCTCACCCGGGGGGTATGGCTACACCTTC.

V gene TRBV5-8 combines with J gene TRBJ1-5; perhaps TRBD1 as D (5 bases). This CDR3 is built from 16 residues. Germline V gives CDR1 SGHTS, CDR2 YDEGEE. Trimming cost V 0 bases and J 6 bases, with 16 bases left between them. The CDR3 nucleotides read TGTGCCAGCAGCTTGGCTAGGGGCGGGAGGTTTCAGCCCCAGCATTTT. Protein: CASSLARGGRFQPQHF.

The J gene is TRBJ2-3, the V gene TRBV5-1; D remains ambiguous. Trimming took off 2 bases at V and 6 bases at J, with 16 bases between the two ends. This CDR3 has 15 amino acids. Germline loops: CDR1 SGHRS, CDR2 YFSETQ. The CDR3 nucleotides are TGCGCCAGCAGCTTACTACCGACCTCTGCGGATACGCAGTATTTT. This sequence encodes CASSLLPTSADTQYF.

CDR3 amino acids: CSARAGTEAFF. CDR3 nucleotides: TGCAGTGCTAGAGCGGGGACTGAAGCTTTCTTT. The chain joins TRBV20-1 to TRBJ1-1, with D unclear. The CDR3 loop spans 11 amino acids. Germline assignment: CDR1 DFQATT and CDR2 SNEGSKA (reference sequence). Trimming removed 1 base at V and 5 bases at J, with 5 bases between.

The rearrangement uses TRBV24-1 and TRBJ2-7, with D perhaps matching TRBD2 (5 bases). There are 15 residues in the CDR3. Germline values: CDR1 KGHDR, CDR2 SFDVKD. V was trimmed by 3 bases and J by 7 bases, leaving 18 bases between them. CDR3 DNA: TGTGCCACCAGTGATCCCCGGAGGCCGTCCGGGGAGCAGTACTTC. As protein: CATSDPRRPSGEQYF.

The rearrangement joins TRBV5-1 to TRBJ2-2; D gene uncertain. CDR1 SGHRS and CDR2 YFSETQ come from the germline V gene. This CDR3 has 12 residues. Trimming removed 3 bases from V and 14 bases from J, with 14 bases in between. CDR3 loop: CASSSPGVELFF. CDR3 sequence (DNA): TGCGCCAGCAGCTCCCCTGGAGTGGAACTGTTTTTT.

The table lists this clone with a count of one. V usage is TRBV24-1 and J usage is TRBJ2-4; 10 bases match TRBD1. The CDR3 is 14 amino acids. Germline CDR1 reads KGHDR; CDR2 reads SFDVKD. V dropped 12 bases and J dropped 9; count of bases not matched to a gene: 13. CDR3 sequence reads: CAAWLGQGECIQYF. The CDR3 DNA reads TGTGCCGCGTGGTTAGGACAGGGGGAGTGCATTCAGTACTTC.

The CDR3 coding sequence is TGTGCCAGCAGCTTAGTTCTGGGGGAGCTGTTTTTT. Its protein product is CASSLVLGELFF. J is TRBJ2-2 and V is TRBV7-2, with D unclear. The CDR3 sequence is 12 residues long. V lost 1 base and J lost 8, with 5 bases in between. Germline values: CDR1 SGHTA, CDR2 FQGNSA.

This clone was counted once. The chain carries TRBV9 and TRBJ2-7; weak D call: TRBD2 (5 bases). The CDR3 has 12 amino acids. Germline CDR1 is SGDLS and CDR2 is YYNGEE. The germline V and J ends were trimmed by 3 bases and 5 bases, with 9 bases remaining between them. CDR3 region: CASSERGNEQYF. CDR3 coding DNA: TGTGCCAGCAGCGAGCGAGGGAACGAGCAGTACTTC.

This sequence joins TRBV6-2 or TRBV6-3 and TRBJ1-4, with 7 positions matching TRBD1. V lost 4 bases to trimming and J lost 7 bases; unmatched junction nucleotides: 6. This CDR3 contains 14 residues. Germline V gives CDR1 MNHEY, CDR2 SVGEGT. The CDR3 loop is CASSSGQRGEKLFF. CDR3 bases: TGTGCCAGCAGTTCGGGACAGAGGGGTGAAAAACTGTTTTTT.

This chain connects TRBV4-1 to TRBJ1-1, with 9 bases identical to TRBD1. V was clipped by 1 base and J by 6 bases; unmatched bases: 18. CDR3 length: 19 amino acids. The V gene's germline CDR1 is MGHRA and CDR2 YSYEKL. The CDR3 coding sequence is TGCGCCAGCAGCCAAGGTCCTATGGGTATAGGACAGGGGCTCCCTGAAGCTTTCTTT. This translates into CASSQGPMGIGQGLPEAFF.

The rearrangement joins TRBV2 to TRBJ1-6, with 7 bases matching TRBD1. Germline V gives CDR1 SNHLY, CDR2 FYNNEI. The CDR3 consists of 15 residues. J was trimmed by 6 bases and V by 4 bases; bases with no gene match: 6. The CDR3 DNA is TGTGCCAGCAGTGTTGACAGGGCCGCTAATTCACCCCTCCACTTT. Translation: CASSVDRAANSPLHF.

This clone appeared a single time. The V and J genes are TRBV3-1 (or the pseudogene TRBV3-2) and TRBJ2-3, with 12 bases aligning to TRBD2. CDR3 length: 16 amino acids. The junction had 10 bases not matched to a gene; V was cut back by 6 bases and J by 6 bases. Germline loops: CDR1 LGHDT, CDR2 YNNKEL (reference sequence). The CDR3 loop is CASSKGSSGGEDTQYF. DNA of the CDR3: TGTGCCAGCAGTAAAGGGTCTAGCGGGGGGGAGGATACGCAGTATTTT.

The chain links TRBV14 to TRBJ1-4; 7 bases align to TRBD1. Germline CDR1 and CDR2: SGHDN and FVKESK. V lost 3 bases and J lost 2; bases outside the gene matches: 6. This CDR3 spans 16 amino acids. In DNA form, the CDR3 reads TGTGCCAGCAGCCATAACACAGGGGCGACTAATGAAAAACTGTTTTTT. It is translated as CASSHNTGATNEKLFF.

This clone was seen only a few times. This chain joins TRBV3-1 (or the pseudogene TRBV3-2) and TRBJ2-5; D is unclear. The germline CDR1 and CDR2 sequences are LGHDT and YNNKEL (reference sequence). The CDR3 length is 12 residues. With 1 base removed from V and 7 bases from J, the gap between germline ends came to 7 bases. The CDR3 region has the DNA TGTGCCAGCAGCCAAGCACGAGGGACCCAGTACTTC. Amino acid sequence: CASSQARGTQYF.

The chain carries TRBV5-4 and TRBJ1-3; D not resolved. V was shortened by 2 bases and J by 1 base, with 7 bases between the two germline ends. There are 14 residues in the CDR3. Looked up from germline, CDR1 is SGHNT and CDR2 is YYREEE (reference sequence). CDR3 nucleotides: TGTGCCAGCAGCTTCGCAGGTTCTGGAAACACCATATATTTT. This encodes CASSFAGSGNTIYF.

The sample holds one count of this clone. The rearrangement links TRBV10-1 to TRBJ2-3, with 7 bases lining up with TRBD1. Trimming removed 3 bases from V and 6 bases from J; junction bases left unmatched: 3. In germline, CDR1 is WNHNN, CDR2 SYGVQD (reference sequence). CDR3 size: 13 residues. CDR3 in DNA: TGCGCCAGCAGTGAAACAGGGGAGGATACGCAGTATTTT. Protein: CASSETGEDTQYF.

The chain recombines TRBV11-2 with TRBJ2-2; 8 positions match TRBD2. With V trimmed by 5 bases and J by 4 bases, 3 bases remained unmatched. The germline V gene encodes CDR1 SGHAT and CDR2 FQNNGV. The CDR3 runs 14 residues. The CDR3, as DNA: TGTGCCAGCAGCATTAGCGGGGTCACCGGGGAGCTGTTTTTT. Translated, it gives CASSISGVTGELFF.